A selection of T cell receptor beta chains follows, all from one sample in a study of shared clonotypes between healthy human individuals. This table comes from immunoSEQ multiplex PCR, and its TCRdb copy is limited to in-frame clones, with some not included. The sample lists approximately 2,300,000 clones; under 95% were seen once. Sample: naive CD4+ T cells from PBMCs. All receptors come from a man aged 18 to 29 in good health. Some clones in this sample may be carry-over from other donors' samples. Both conserved end residues are part of each CDR3. Each record gives: D gene, clone size, V gene, J gene, CDR3 protein, CDR3 DNA. The D gene is left open where the match is weak. Size values are once, few and many counts, or a class for expanded clones, and some rows have none.

d_call: TRBD1
clone_size: .
v_call: TRBV27
j_call: TRBJ1-2
cdr3_aa: CASAIQGGAGLRVGYTF
cdr3_nt: TGTGCCAGCGCAATCCAGGGGGGCGCTGGACTTCGAGTAGGCTACACCTTC

d_call: .
clone_size: .
v_call: TRBV7-9
j_call: TRBJ1-6
cdr3_aa: CASSSNRVSPLHF
cdr3_nt: TGTGCCAGCAGCTCCAACAGGGTATCACCCCTCCACTTT

d_call: .
clone_size: .
v_call: TRBV4-3
j_call: TRBJ2-7
cdr3_aa: CASSQETSKRAGFYEQYF
cdr3_nt: TGCGCCAGCAGCCAAGAAACGTCCAAGAGGGCAGGCTTCTACGAGCAGTACTTC

d_call: .
clone_size: .
v_call: TRBV7-3
j_call: TRBJ1-1
cdr3_aa: CASSLNTGYTEAFF
cdr3_nt: TGTGCCAGCAGCTTAAACACGGGGTACACTGAAGCTTTCTTT

d_call: TRBD2
clone_size: .
v_call: TRBV27
j_call: TRBJ2-3
cdr3_aa: CASSLRLARTDTQYF
cdr3_nt: TGTGCCAGCAGTCTCAGACTAGCGCGTACAGATACGCAGTATTTT

d_call: TRBD2
clone_size: .
v_call: TRBV5-1
j_call: TRBJ2-5
cdr3_aa: CASSLATSGRASRETQYF
cdr3_nt: TGCGCCAGCAGCTTGGCGACTAGCGGGAGGGCCTCCCGAGAGACCCAGTACTTC

d_call: .
clone_size: .
v_call: TRBV5-5
j_call: TRBJ2-3
cdr3_aa: CASSYSTDTQYF
cdr3_nt: TGTGCCAGCAGCTACTCCACAGATACGCAGTATTTT

d_call: TRBD2
clone_size: .
v_call: TRBV11-2
j_call: TRBJ2-1
cdr3_aa: CASSPVFGGSYNEQFF
cdr3_nt: TGTGCCAGCAGCCCCGTATTCGGGGGGTCCTACAATGAGCAGTTCTTC

d_call: .
clone_size: .
v_call: TRBV7-8
j_call: TRBJ2-2
cdr3_aa: CASSPWTSTGELFF
cdr3_nt: TGTGCCAGCAGCCCGTGGACCAGCACCGGGGAGCTGTTTTTT

d_call: .
clone_size: .
v_call: TRBV29-1
j_call: TRBJ2-1
cdr3_aa: CSVEVGSGGEQFF
cdr3_nt: TGCAGCGTTGAGGTTGGTTCTGGGGGCGAGCAGTTCTTC

d_call: .
clone_size: .
v_call: TRBV28
j_call: TRBJ2-7
cdr3_aa: CASSLILRTYEQYF
cdr3_nt: TGTGCCAGCAGTTTAATTCTACGAACCTACGAGCAGTACTTC

d_call: .
clone_size: .
v_call: TRBV5-1
j_call: TRBJ1-2
cdr3_aa: CASSLLPANYGYTF
cdr3_nt: TGCGCCAGCAGCTTGTTGCCGGCTAACTATGGCTACACCTTC

d_call: .
clone_size: .
v_call: TRBV28
j_call: TRBJ1-2
cdr3_aa: CASSFGGYGYTF
cdr3_nt: TGTGCCAGCAGTTTTGGAGGCTATGGCTACACCTTC

d_call: .
clone_size: .
v_call: TRBV4-1
j_call: TRBJ2-2
cdr3_aa: CASSRGPRLTGELFF
cdr3_nt: TGCGCCAGCAGCAGGGGCCCCAGATTAACCGGGGAGCTGTTTTTT

d_call: TRBD1
clone_size: .
v_call: TRBV7-3
j_call: TRBJ2-7
cdr3_aa: CASSWGQGISYEQYF
cdr3_nt: TGTGCCAGCAGCTGGGGACAGGGGATTTCCTACGAGCAGTACTTC

d_call: TRBD1
clone_size: once
v_call: TRBV6-5
j_call: TRBJ1-2
cdr3_aa: CASSADRGRYGYTF
cdr3_nt: TGTGCCAGCAGTGCGGACAGGGGCCGCTATGGCTACACCTTC

d_call: .
clone_size: .
v_call: TRBV29-1
j_call: TRBJ2-3
cdr3_aa: CSVWEAPTDTQYF
cdr3_nt: TGCAGCGTCTGGGAGGCCCCCACAGATACGCAGTATTTT